This entry lists 22 T cell receptor beta chains sequenced from one sample in a study of blood T cell repertoires in COVID-19. The protocol was immunoSEQ multiplex PCR, while the TCRdb copy is restricted to in-frame clones and leaves out a portion. The sample lists under 45,000 clones, about 87% seen once, with 11% to 15% in the top ten. Sequenced input: peripheral blood. These receptors came from a man between 60 and 75 years old with active COVID-19.

This chain joins TRBV14 and TRBJ2-2, with 9 bases matching TRBD1. After removal of 4 bases from V and 6 bases from J, the junction contained 3 bases not matched to a gene. This CDR3 has 14 residues. Germline V CDR1 and CDR2: SGHDN, FVKESK. For the CDR3, the DNA is TGTGCCAGCAGCCCGTGGACAGGGGCCGGGGAGCTGTTTTTT. Protein: CASSPWTGAGELFF.

V usage is TRBV10-1 and J usage is TRBJ1-2; TRBD1 matches 8 bases. Unmatched junction bases numbered 3, after V lost 0 bases and J lost 3 bases. Germline CDR1 WNHNN, CDR2 SYGVQD (reference sequence). This CDR3 is built from 15 residues. The CDR3 sequence is CASSESTGDYYGYTF. CDR3 in DNA: TGCGCCAGCAGTGAGTCGACAGGGGACTACTATGGCTACACCTTC.

The V gene is TRBV25-1, the J gene TRBJ2-2, with D possibly TRBD2 on 7 matching bases. The germline V gene has CDR1 MGHDK and CDR2 SYGVNS. Trimming removed 2 bases at V and 3 bases at J, with 16 bases between. This CDR3 has 17 amino acids. In DNA, the CDR3 is TGTGCCAGCAGTGAAAGGGGGAGGGGGAGGGACACCGGGGAGCTGTTTTTT. Encoded protein: CASSERGRGRDTGELFF.

CDR3 sequence (DNA): TGTGCCAGCAGCCCACACGGAGCGCTTGGGGAGACCCAGTACTTC. Encoded protein: CASSPHGALGETQYF. The V gene is TRBV5-6, the J gene TRBJ2-5; no clear D. V dropped 4 bases and J dropped 5 bases, with 18 bases sitting between them. The CDR3 sequence is 15 residues long. CDR1 and CDR2 (germline): SGHDT, YYEEEE.

The chain uses TRBV10-3 and TRBJ2-3; perhaps TRBD1 as D (6 bases). V gave up 0 bases and J gave up 9 bases, with 13 bases separating them. Germline V gives CDR1 ENHRY, CDR2 SYGVKD. This CDR3 spans 14 amino acids. CDR3 DNA sequence: TGTGCCATCAGTGAGTCACAGGGTAAAGTGACGCAGTATTTT. This codes for CAISESQGKVTQYF.

The V gene is TRBV2, the J gene TRBJ2-7, with unresolved D. V lost 7 bases and J 2 bases, leaving 6 bases between the germline ends. Per the germline V gene, CDR1 is SNHLY and CDR2 is FYNNEI. This CDR3 is built from 11 residues. The CDR3 DNA reads TGTGCCAGCACTCTTGCCTACGAGCAGTACTTC. Translated: CASTLAYEQYF.

This chain links TRBV6-5 with TRBJ2-7, with 7 bases matching TRBD2. The V gene end was trimmed by 7 bases and the J gene end by 6 bases; junction bases not matched to a gene: 12. From germline, CDR1 is MNHEY and CDR2 SVGAGI. The CDR3 is made up of 14 amino acids. This CDR3 is CASNQGGVLGEQYF. As DNA, the CDR3 is TGTGCCAGCAACCAGGGAGGGGTTCTCGGCGAGCAGTACTTC.

This chain uses TRBV11-2 with TRBJ2-5; TRBD2 agrees at 7 bases. CDR1 is SGHAT, CDR2 FQNNGV, per germline. The CDR3 consists of 16 residues. With 2 bases clipped from V and 1 base from J, the junction kept 7 bases outside the gene matches. The CDR3 nucleotides are TGTGCCAGCAGCTTACTAGCTAGCGGCCTCCAAGAGACCCAGTACTTC. This encodes CASSLLASGLQETQYF.

The rearrangement joins TRBV19 to TRBJ1-1; TRBD1 agrees at 7 bases. V was clipped by 3 bases and J by 0 bases; unmatched bases: 13. The CDR3 extends over 18 amino acids. CDR1 is LNHDA, CDR2 SQIVND, per germline (reference sequence). Here the CDR3 reads CASSIVLGGQPMNTEAFF. The DNA of the CDR3 is TGTGCCAGTAGTATCGTATTAGGGGGACAGCCAATGAACACTGAAGCTTTCTTT.

The chain carries TRBV3-1 (or the pseudogene TRBV3-2) and TRBJ2-7, with 10 bases matching TRBD2. CDR3 size: 16 residues. V shed 1 base and J 0 bases; nucleotides not matched to a gene: 3. Per the germline V gene, CDR1 is LGHDT and CDR2 is YNNKEL (reference sequence). The CDR3 spells CASSQGSSGSSYEQYF. CDR3 bases: TGTGCCAGCAGCCAAGGTTCTAGCGGGAGCTCCTACGAGCAGTACTTC.

This clone was detected once. The CDR3 DNA reads TGCGCCAGCAGCCAAGCGGGAGTCTCCTACAATGAGCAGTTCTTC. Translated, it gives CASSQAGVSYNEQFF. The gene calls are TRBV4-1 and TRBJ2-1; tentative D call: TRBD2 (6 bases). Germline CDR1 is MGHRA and CDR2 is YSYEKL. Trimming removed 1 base at V and 0 bases at J, with 7 bases between. CDR3 size: 15 residues.

The chain couples TRBV11-2 to TRBJ1-2, with 7 bases matching TRBD1. Trimming cost V 0 bases and J 4 bases; bases outside gene matches: 5. This CDR3 has 15 amino acids. Germline values: CDR1 SGHAT, CDR2 FQNNGV. The CDR3: CASSLDQHRGYGYTF. CDR3 nucleotide sequence: TGTGCCAGCAGCTTAGATCAGCACAGGGGCTATGGCTACACCTTC.

This chain connects TRBV11-2 to TRBJ2-2; D is uncertain. The V end was cut by 5 bases, the J end by 2 bases, with 12 bases between. CDR1 and CDR2 from the germline V gene are SGHAT and FQNNGV. The CDR3 totals 15 residues. CDR3 residues: CASSPSPGNTGELFF. CDR3 coding DNA: TGTGCCAGCAGCCCAAGCCCCGGTAACACCGGGGAGCTGTTTTTT.

The chain is built from TRBV27 and TRBJ2-2; TRBD2 matches at 9 bases. This CDR3 comprises 16 residues. Trimming at V came to 10 bases and at J to 5 bases, leaving 14 bases not matched to a gene. CDR1 and CDR2 from the germline V gene are MNHEY and SMNVEV (reference sequence). The CDR3 spells CATLPTGTSWTGELFF. CDR3 in DNA: TGTGCCACCCTCCCCACCGGGACTAGCTGGACCGGGGAGCTGTTTTTT.

The V gene is TRBV15, the J gene TRBJ2-1, with 11 bases fitting TRBD2. Germline V gene sequence: CDR1 LNHNV, CDR2 YYDKDF (reference sequence). This CDR3 spans 13 amino acids. V was clipped by 3 bases and J by 15 bases; unmatched bases: 7. The CDR3: CATSREKGTSGFF. CDR3 DNA: TGTGCCACCAGCAGGGAAAAAGGGACTAGCGGGTTCTTC. The full variable domain, rest sourced from reference TRBV15 and TRBJ2-1, is DAMVIQNPRYQVTQFGKPVTLSCSQTLNHNVMYWYQQKSSQAPKLLFHYYDKDFNNEADTPDNFQSRRPNTSFCFLDIRSPGLGDTAMYLCATSREKGTSGFFGPGTRLTVL.

The genes are TRBV11-3 and TRBJ2-3, with 7 nucleotides matching TRBD2. This CDR3 has 15 residues. Per germline, CDR1 SGHNT and CDR2 YENEEA. J gave up 1 base and V 1 base, and 2 bases lay outside the gene matches. The DNA of the CDR3 is TGTGCCAGCAGCTTAGCGGGAGGTGGCACAGATACGCAGTATTTT. It specifies CASSLAGGGTDTQYF. The full variable domain, with the rest looked up from reference TRBV11-3 and TRBJ2-3, is EAGVVQSPRYKIIEKKQPVAFWCNPISGHNTLYWYLQNLGQGPELLIRYENEEAVDDSQLPKDRFSAERLKGVDSTLKIQPAELGDSAVYLCASSLAGGGTDTQYFGPGTRLTVL.

The chain uses TRBV7-2 and TRBJ2-7; 10 bases line up with TRBD1. CDR3 size: 14 residues. With 4 bases clipped from V and 5 bases from J, the junction kept 5 bases outside the gene matches. CDR1 is SGHTA, CDR2 FQGNSA, per germline. CDR3: CASSWDRGWDEQYF. The DNA of the CDR3 is TGTGCCAGCAGCTGGGACAGGGGTTGGGACGAGCAGTACTTC.

The chain combines TRBV27 with TRBJ2-3, with D perhaps TRBD2 (5 bases). V was shortened by 4 bases and J by 2 bases, with 16 bases between the two germline ends. From germline, CDR1 is MNHEY and CDR2 SMNVEV (reference sequence). The CDR3 extends over 16 amino acids. CDR3 DNA sequence: TGTGCCAGCAGTTCCTTTCGGTTTAGCGCCACAGATACGCAGTATTTT. Protein sequence: CASSSFRFSATDTQYF.

Here the CDR3 DNA reads TGCGCCAGCAGTGATATAGCGGGGAGCTCCTACGAGCAGTACTTC. Its protein is CASSDIAGSSYEQYF. The chain joins TRBV10-1 to TRBJ2-7; 8 nucleotides agree with TRBD2. This CDR3 is 15 amino acids long. Germline CDR1 is WNHNN and CDR2 is SYGVQD (reference sequence). V trimming: 3 bases; J trimming: 0 bases; junction bases outside the gene matches: 4.

Judged by abundance, this clone is medium-sized. The V call is TRBV11-2, the J call TRBJ1-1; a possible D gene is TRBD1 (6 bases). Germline lookup yields CDR1 SGHAT and CDR2 FQNNGV. The CDR3 sequence is 12 residues long. The V end lost 8 bases, the J end lost 5 bases, and 12 bases lay between the germline ends. This CDR3 is CASGWGRTEAFF. In DNA form, the CDR3 reads TGTGCCAGCGGTTGGGGGCGAACTGAAGCTTTCTTT.

This rearrangement joins TRBV7-8 to TRBJ2-3, with 14 nucleotides matching TRBD2. V lost 5 bases and J lost 7; bases outside the gene matches: 5. The CDR3 is 15 residues long. From germline, CDR1 is SGHVS and CDR2 FQNEAQ. Here the CDR3 DNA reads TGTGCCAGCAGCGGGACTAGCGGGAGTCGAAATACGCAGTATTTT. The encoded protein is CASSGTSGSRNTQYF.

The rearrangement joins TRBV4-1 to TRBJ2-5, with 8 bases aligning to TRBD2. The CDR3 runs 17 residues. V gave up 3 bases and J gave up 2 bases; unmatched junction bases: 11. Germline V lookup: CDR1 MGHRA, CDR2 YSYEKL. CDR3: CASSQGRGDARQETQYF. The DNA of the CDR3 is TGCGCCAGCAGCCAGGGGCGGGGGGACGCGCGACAAGAGACCCAGTACTTC.